This TCR beta chain was retrieved from a study of cytomegalovirus exposure and HLA in healthy donors. Study-level points and caveats: Specificity for CMV antigens was confirmed in vitro for a few of the CMV-associated chains. Researchers reported in a later analysis that common viral pathogens appeared linked to several top clusters. A later analysis associated around 17,000 TCR beta sequences with HLA alleles at a 0.05 false discovery rate. There were some public TCRs occurring in many donors, but most TCR sequences were rare.

A multiplex PCR was run with 60 Vbeta primers and 13 Jbeta primers. The table came from immunoSEQ multiplex PCR; TCRdb's copy has only in-frame clones and leaves some out. Among some 150,000 clones, 70% to 90% were seen once, and the ten largest hold 2% to 2.5%. Of note for this clone: The antigen remains undetermined.

This CDR3 region has 15 residues. Per germline, CDR1 SGHTA and CDR2 FQGNSA. Trimming shortened V by 5 bases and J by 0 bases, and 13 bases separated the two germline ends. This clonotype was obtained from a woman aged 18-30 years in good health and CMV-seronegative. The rearrangement joins TRBV7-2 to TRBJ1-1; possibly TRBD1 for D (5 bases). The sequenced material came from PBMCs. For the CDR3, the DNA is TGTGCCAGCAGCCGCAGGGTCATGATGAACACTGAAGCTTTCTTT. Translating it yields CASSRRVMMNTEAFF.